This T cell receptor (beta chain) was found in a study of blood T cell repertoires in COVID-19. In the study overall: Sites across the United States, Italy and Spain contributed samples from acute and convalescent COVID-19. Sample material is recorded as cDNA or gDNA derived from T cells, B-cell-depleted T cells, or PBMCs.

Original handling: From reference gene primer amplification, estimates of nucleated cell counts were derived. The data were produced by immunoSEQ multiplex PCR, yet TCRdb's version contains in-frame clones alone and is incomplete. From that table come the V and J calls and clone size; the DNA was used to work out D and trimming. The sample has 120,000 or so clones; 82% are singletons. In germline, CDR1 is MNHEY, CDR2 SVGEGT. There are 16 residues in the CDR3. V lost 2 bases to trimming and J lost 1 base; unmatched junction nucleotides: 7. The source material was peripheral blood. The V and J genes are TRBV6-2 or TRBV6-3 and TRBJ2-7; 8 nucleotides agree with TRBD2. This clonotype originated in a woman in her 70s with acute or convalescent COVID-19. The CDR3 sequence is CASSYRAGGASYEQYV. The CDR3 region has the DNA TGTGCCAGCAGTTACCGGGCGGGGGGTGCTTCCTACGAGCAGTACGTC.